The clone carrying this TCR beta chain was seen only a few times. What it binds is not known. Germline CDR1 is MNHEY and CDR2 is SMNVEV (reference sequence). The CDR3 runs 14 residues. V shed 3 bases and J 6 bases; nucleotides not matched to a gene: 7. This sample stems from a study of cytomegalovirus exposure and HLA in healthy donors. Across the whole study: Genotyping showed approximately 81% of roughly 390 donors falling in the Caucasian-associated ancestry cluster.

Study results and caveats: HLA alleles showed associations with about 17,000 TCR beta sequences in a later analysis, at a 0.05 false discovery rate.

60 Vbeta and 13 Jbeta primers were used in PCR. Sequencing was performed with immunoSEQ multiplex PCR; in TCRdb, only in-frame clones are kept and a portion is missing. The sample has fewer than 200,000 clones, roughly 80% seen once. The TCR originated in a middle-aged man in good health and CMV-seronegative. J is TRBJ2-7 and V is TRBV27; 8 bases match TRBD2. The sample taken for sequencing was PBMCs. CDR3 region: CASSFGGGHTEQYF. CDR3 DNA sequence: TGTGCCAGCAGTTTCGGGGGGGGACATACCGAGCAGTACTTC.